This TCR beta chain was recorded in a study of OX40 agonist ivuxolimab in advanced cancers. As for the study in general: Hepatocellular carcinoma, melanoma, renal cell or head and neck cancer was diagnosed in the dose-escalation patients. Prior anti-PD-1, anti-PD-L1 or anti-CTLA-4 therapy was allowed; approximately 41% had some. Three patients, one with hepatocellular carcinoma and two with cutaneous melanoma, achieved partial responses. Study-level points and caveats: Clonal expansion from baseline to week 6 occurred in both CD4+ and CD8+ T cells.

Profiling relied on immunoSEQ multiplex PCR, and the TCRdb table lists in-frame clones only, not all of them. This table has 72,000 or so clones, 89% appearing once. This clone occurred a few times. What it recognizes is unknown. The sequence was collected from an adult with an advanced solid tumor such as melanoma, head and neck, liver or kidney cancer. This specimen consisted of CD4+ or CD8+ T cells sorted from blood, obtained in a trial of the OX40 agonist ivuxolimab.

CDR3 sequence: CASSKDLQETQYF. CDR3 sequence (DNA): TGTGCCAGCAGTAAGGACCTACAAGAGACCCAGTACTTC. The chain combines TRBV28 with TRBJ2-5, with D uncertain. The CDR3 runs to 13 residues. The germline V gene has CDR1 MDHEN and CDR2 SYDVKM. V shed 5 bases and J shed 2 bases, with 9 bases lying between them.